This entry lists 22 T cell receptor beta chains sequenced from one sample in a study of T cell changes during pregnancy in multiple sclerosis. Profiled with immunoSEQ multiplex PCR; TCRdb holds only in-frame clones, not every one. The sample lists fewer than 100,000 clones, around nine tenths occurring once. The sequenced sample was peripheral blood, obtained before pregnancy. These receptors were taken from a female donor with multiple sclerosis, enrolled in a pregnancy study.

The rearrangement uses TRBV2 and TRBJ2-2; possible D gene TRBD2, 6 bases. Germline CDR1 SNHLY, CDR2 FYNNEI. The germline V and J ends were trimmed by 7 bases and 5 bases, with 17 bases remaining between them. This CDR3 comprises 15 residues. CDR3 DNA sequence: TGTGCCAGCAAGCTTGGCGGAGGGGTTACCGGGGAGCTGTTTTTT. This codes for CASKLGGGVTGELFF. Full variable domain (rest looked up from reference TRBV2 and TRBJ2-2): EPEVTQTPSHQVTQMGQEVILRCVPISNHLYFYWYRQILGQKVEFLVSFYNNEISEKSEIFDDQFSVERPDGSNFTLKIRSTKLEDSAMYFCASKLGGGVTGELFFGEGSRLTVL.

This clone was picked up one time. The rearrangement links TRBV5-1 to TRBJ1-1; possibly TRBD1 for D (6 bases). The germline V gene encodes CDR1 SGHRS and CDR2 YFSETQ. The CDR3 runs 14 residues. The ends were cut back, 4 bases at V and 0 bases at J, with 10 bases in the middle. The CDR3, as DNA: TGCGCCAGCAGCCCGACAGGCATGAACACTGAAGCTTTCTTT. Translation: CASSPTGMNTEAFF. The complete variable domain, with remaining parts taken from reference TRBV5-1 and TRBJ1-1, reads KAGVTQTPRYLIKTRGQQVTLSCSPISGHRSVSWYQQTPGQGLQFLFEYFSETQRNKGNFPGRFSGRQFSNSRSEMNVSTLELGDSALYLCASSPTGMNTEAFFGQGTRLTVV.

The CDR3 DNA reads as TGTGCGTCGAGACAGGGTCCTCCCGACGAGCAGTACTTC. Translated: CASRQGPPDEQYF. This chain connects TRBV7-2 to TRBJ2-7, with 7 bases matching TRBD1. The CDR3 sequence is 13 residues long. Germline CDR1 SGHTA, CDR2 FQGNSA.

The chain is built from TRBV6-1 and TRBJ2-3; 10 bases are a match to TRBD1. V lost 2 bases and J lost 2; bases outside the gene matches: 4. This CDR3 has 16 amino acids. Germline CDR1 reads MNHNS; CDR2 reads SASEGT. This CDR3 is CASSELGTGATDTQYF. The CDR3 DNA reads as TGTGCCAGCAGTGAATTGGGGACAGGGGCCACAGATACGCAGTATTTT.

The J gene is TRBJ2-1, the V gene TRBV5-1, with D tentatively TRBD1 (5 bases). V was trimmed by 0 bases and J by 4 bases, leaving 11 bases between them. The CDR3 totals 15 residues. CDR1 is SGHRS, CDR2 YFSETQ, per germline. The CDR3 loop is CASSLALGRYNEQFF. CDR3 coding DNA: TGCGCCAGCAGCTTGGCGCTGGGGCGATACAATGAGCAGTTCTTC.

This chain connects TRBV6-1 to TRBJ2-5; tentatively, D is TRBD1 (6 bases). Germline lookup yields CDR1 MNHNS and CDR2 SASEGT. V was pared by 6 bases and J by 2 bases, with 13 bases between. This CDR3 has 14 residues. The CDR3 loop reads CASSGTIFQETQYF. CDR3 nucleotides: TGTGCCAGCAGCGGGACAATTTTTCAAGAGACCCAGTACTTC.

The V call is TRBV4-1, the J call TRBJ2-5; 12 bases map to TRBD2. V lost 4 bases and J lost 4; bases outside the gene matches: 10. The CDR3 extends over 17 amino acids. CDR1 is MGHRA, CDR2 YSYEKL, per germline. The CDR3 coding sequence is TGCGCCAGCAGCCGAGTAATCCTAGCGGGGGGGGGAGAGACCCAGTACTTC. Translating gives CASSRVILAGGGETQYF.

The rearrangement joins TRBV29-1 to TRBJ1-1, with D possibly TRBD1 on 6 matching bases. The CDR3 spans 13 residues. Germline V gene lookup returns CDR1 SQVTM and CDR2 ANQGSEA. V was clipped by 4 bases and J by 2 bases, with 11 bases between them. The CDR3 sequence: CSVGGRGNTEAFF. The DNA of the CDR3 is TGCAGCGTTGGAGGCAGGGGAAACACTGAAGCTTTCTTT.

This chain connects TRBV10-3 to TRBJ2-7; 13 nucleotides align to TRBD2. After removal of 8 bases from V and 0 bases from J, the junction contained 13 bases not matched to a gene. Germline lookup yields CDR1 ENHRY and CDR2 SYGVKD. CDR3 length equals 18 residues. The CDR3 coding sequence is TGTGCCATCCTGGGGACTAGCGGGGTCATCAACCCCTCCTACGAGCAGTACTTC. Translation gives CAILGTSGVINPSYEQYF.

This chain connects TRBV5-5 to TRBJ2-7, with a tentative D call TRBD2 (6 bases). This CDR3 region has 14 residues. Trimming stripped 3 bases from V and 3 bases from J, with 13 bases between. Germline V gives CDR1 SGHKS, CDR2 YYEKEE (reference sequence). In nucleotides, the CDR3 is TGTGCCAGCAGCTCGGGGGTTAGGTACTACGAGCAGTACTTC. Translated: CASSSGVRYYEQYF.

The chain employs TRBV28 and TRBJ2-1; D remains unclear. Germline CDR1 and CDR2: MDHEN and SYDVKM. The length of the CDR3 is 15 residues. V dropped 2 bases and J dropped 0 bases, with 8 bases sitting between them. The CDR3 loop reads CASSLGGSSYNEQFF. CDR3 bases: TGTGCCAGCAGTTTAGGCGGCAGCTCCTACAATGAGCAGTTCTTC.

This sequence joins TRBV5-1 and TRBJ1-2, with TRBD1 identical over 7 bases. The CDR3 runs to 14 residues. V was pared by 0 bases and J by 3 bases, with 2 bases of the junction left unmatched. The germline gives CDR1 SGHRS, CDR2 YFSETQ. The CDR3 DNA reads TGCGCCAGCAGCTTGGGACAGGGAGACTATGGCTACACCTTC. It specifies CASSLGQGDYGYTF.

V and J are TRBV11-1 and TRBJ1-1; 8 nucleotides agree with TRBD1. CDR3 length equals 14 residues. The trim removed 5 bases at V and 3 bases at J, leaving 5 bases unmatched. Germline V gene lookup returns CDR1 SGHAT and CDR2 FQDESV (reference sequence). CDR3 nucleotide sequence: TGTGCCAGCAGCCTTACAGGGGGAGACACTGAAGCTTTCTTT. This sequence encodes CASSLTGGDTEAFF.

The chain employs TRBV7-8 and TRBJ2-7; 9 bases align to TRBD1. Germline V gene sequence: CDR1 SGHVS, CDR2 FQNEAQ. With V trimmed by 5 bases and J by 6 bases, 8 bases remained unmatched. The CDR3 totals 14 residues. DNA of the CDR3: TGTGCCAGCAGCCTTGGAACAGGGGGCACCGAGCAGTACTTC. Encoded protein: CASSLGTGGTEQYF.

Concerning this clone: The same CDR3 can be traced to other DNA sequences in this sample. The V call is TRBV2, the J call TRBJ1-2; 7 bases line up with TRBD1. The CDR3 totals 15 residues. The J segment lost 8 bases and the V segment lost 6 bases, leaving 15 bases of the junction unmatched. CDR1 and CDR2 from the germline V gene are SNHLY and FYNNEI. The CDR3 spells CASRTLGDRVRGYTF. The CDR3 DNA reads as TGTGCCAGCAGGACCCTTGGAGACAGGGTCCGAGGCTACACCTTC.

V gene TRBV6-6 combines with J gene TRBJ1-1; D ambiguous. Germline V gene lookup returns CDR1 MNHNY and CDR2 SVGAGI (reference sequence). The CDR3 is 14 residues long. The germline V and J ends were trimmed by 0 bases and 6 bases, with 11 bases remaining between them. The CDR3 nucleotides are TGTGCCAGCAGTTACTCGATCAACCGGGCTGAAGCTTTCTTT. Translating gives CASSYSINRAEAFF.

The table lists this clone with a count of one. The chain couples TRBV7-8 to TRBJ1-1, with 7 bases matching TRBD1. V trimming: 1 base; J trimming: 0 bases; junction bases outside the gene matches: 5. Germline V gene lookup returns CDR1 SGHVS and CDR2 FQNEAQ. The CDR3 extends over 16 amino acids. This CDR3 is CASSLVGTALNTEAFF. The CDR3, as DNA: TGTGCCAGCAGCTTAGTGGGGACAGCCTTGAACACTGAAGCTTTCTTT.

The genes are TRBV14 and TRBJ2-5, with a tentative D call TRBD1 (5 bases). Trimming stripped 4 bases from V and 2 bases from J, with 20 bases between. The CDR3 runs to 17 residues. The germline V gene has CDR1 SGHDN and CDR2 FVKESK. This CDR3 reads CASSLRVRTTVQETQYF. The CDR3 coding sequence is TGTGCCAGCAGCCTCCGGGTCAGGACAACAGTTCAAGAGACCCAGTACTTC.

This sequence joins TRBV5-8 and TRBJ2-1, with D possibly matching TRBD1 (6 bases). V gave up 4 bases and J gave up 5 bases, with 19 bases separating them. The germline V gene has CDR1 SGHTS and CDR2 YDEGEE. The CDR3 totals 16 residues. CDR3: CASSLNRVTADNEQFF. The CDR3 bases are TGTGCCAGCAGCCTTAACAGGGTTACAGCAGACAATGAGCAGTTCTTC.

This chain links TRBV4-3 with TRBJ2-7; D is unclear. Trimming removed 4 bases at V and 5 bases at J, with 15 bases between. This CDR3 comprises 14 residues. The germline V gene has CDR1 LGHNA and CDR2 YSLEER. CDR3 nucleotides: TGCGCCAGCAGCCTCCAGGCTGGTCCGGACGAGCAGTACTTC. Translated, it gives CASSLQAGPDEQYF.

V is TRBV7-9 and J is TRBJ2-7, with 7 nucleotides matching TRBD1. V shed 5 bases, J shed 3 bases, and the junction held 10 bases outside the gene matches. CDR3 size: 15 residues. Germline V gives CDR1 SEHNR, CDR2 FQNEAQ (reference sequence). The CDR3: CASSPFPGQFYEQYF. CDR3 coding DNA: TGTGCCAGCAGCCCTTTCCCGGGACAGTTCTACGAGCAGTACTTC.

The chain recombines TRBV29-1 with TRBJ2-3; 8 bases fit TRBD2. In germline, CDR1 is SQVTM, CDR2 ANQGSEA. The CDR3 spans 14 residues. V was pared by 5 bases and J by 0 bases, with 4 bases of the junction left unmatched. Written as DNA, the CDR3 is TGCAGCGTTATGCGGGGGGCGAGCACAGATACGCAGTATTTT. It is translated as CSVMRGASTDTQYF.